The sequence of this T cell receptor (beta chain) was determined in a study of blood T cells in healthy people across ages. Donors each provided roughly 11 milliliters of peripheral blood. Extraction yielded at least 6 micrograms of total RNA per sample. CDR3 length equals 15 residues. The germline CDR1 and CDR2 sequences are MNHEY and SVGEGT. With respect to this clonotype: The junction departs from the called germline gene at one end, perhaps through a read error.

The second PCR ran roughly 6 to 11 cycles with a sample-barcoded 5' primer and J-beta primers. TCRdb re-derived calls from the 5' RACE reads in MiXCR, one entry per CDR3 protein. The sample lists under 2,000,000 distinct CDR3 sequences; approximately 50% were seen once. The gene calls are TRBV6-2 or TRBV6-3 and TRBJ2-5; 9 bases match TRBD1. The receptor's source is a woman in her forties in good health. The sample was blood. CDR3 protein: CVSRSGTGWGETQYF. CDR3 bases: TGTGTCAGCAGATCCGGGACAGGGTGGGGAGAGACCCAGTACTTC.